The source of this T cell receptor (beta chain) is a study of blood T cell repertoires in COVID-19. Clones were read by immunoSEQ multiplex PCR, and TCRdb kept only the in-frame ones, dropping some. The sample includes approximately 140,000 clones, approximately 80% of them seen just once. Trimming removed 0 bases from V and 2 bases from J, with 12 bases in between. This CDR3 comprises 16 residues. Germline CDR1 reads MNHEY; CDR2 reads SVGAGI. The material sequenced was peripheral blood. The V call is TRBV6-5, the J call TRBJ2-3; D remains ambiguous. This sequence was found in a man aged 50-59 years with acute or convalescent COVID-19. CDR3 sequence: CASSYSLGGATDTQYF. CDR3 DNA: TGTGCCAGCAGTTACTCCCTCGGCGGCGCCACAGATACGCAGTATTTT.